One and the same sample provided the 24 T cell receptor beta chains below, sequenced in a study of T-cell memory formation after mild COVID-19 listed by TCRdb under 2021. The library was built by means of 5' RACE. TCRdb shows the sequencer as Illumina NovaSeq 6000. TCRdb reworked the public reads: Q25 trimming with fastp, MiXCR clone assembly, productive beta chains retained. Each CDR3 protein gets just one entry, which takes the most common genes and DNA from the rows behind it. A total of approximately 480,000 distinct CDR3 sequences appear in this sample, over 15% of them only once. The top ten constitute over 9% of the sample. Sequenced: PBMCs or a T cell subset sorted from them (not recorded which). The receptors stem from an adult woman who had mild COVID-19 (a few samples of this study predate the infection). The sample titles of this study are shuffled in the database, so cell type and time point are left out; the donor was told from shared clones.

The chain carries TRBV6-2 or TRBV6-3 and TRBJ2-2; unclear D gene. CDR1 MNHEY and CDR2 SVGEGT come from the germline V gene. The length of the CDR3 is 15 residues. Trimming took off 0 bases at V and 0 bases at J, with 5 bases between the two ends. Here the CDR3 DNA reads TGTGCCAGCAGTTACTCTGCCCCGAACACCGGGGAGCTGTTTTTT. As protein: CASSYSAPNTGELFF.

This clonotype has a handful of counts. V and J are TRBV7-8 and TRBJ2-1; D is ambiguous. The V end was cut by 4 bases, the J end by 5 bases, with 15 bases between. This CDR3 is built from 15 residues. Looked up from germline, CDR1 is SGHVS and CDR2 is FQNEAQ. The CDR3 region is CASSSLGKADNEQFF. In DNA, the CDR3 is TGTGCCAGCAGCTCGCTAGGAAAGGCTGACAATGAGCAGTTCTTC.

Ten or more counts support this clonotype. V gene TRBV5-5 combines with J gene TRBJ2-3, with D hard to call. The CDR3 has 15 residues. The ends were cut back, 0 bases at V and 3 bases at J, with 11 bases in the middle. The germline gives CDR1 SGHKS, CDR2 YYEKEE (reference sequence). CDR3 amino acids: CASSLASRVTDTQYF. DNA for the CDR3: TGTGCCAGCAGCTTGGCGTCTAGAGTTACAGATACGCAGTATTTT.

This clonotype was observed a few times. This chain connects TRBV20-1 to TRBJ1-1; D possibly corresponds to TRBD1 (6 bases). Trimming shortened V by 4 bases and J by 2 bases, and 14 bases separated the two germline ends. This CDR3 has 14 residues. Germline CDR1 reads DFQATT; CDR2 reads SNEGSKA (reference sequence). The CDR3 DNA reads TGCAGTGCTAAGCAGGGGCCGACTAACACTGAAGCTTTCTTT. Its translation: CSAKQGPTNTEAFF.

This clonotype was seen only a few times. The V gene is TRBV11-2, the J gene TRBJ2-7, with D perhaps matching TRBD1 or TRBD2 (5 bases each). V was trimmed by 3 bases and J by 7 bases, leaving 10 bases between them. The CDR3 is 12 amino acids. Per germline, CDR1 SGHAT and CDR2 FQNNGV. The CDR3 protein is CASSLGTREQYF. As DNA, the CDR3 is TGTGCCAGCAGCTTGGGGACGAGGGAGCAGTACTTC.

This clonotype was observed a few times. The CDR3 bases are TGTGCCAGCAGCGTAGAGGGGCAGGCCATAGAGACCCAGTACTTC. Encoded protein: CASSVEGQAIETQYF. This chain links TRBV9 with TRBJ2-5, with a weak D call TRBD1 (5 bases). V was pared by 0 bases and J by 4 bases, with 13 bases between. The CDR3 loop spans 15 amino acids. Germline CDR1 is SGDLS and CDR2 is YYNGEE.

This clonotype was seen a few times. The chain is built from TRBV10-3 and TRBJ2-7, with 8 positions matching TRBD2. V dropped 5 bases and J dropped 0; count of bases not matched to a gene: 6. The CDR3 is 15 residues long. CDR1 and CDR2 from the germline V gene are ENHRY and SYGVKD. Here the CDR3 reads CAISRREGGSYEQYF. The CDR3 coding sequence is TGTGCCATCAGTCGACGGGAGGGAGGCTCCTACGAGCAGTACTTC.

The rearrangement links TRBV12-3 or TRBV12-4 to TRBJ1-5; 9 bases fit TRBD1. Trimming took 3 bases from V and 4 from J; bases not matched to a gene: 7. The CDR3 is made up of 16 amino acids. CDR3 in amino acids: CASSFGQGFRNQPQHF. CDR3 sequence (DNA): TGTGCCAGCAGTTTTGGACAGGGGTTTAGGAATCAGCCCCAGCATTTT.

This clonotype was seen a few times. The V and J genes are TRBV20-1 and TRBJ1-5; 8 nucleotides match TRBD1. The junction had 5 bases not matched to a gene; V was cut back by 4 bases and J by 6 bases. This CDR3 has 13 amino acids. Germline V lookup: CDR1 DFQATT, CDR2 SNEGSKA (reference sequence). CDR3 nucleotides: TGCAGTGCTAACCAGGGGGCAGGTCAGCCCCAGCATTTT. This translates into CSANQGAGQPQHF.

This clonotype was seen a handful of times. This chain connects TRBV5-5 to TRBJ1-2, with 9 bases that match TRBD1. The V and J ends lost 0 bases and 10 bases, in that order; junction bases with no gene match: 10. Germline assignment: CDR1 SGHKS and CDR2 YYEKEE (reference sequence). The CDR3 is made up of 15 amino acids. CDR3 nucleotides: TGTGCCAGCAGCTTGGGCCGCGGGACAGGGCTTACCTACACCTTC. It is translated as CASSLGRGTGLTYTF.

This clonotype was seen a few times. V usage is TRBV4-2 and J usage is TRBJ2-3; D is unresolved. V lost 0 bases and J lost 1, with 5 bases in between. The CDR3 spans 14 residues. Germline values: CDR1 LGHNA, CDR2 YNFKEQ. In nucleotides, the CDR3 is TGTGCCAGCAGCCAAGAGGCTGGCACAGATACGCAGTATTTT. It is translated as CASSQEAGTDTQYF.

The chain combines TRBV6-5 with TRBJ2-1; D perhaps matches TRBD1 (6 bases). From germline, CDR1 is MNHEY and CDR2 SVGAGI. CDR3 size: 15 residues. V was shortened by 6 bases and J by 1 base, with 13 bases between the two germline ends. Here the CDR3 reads CASRPAQGSYNEQFF. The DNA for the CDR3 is TGTGCCAGCAGACCAGCACAGGGTTCCTACAATGAGCAGTTCTTC.

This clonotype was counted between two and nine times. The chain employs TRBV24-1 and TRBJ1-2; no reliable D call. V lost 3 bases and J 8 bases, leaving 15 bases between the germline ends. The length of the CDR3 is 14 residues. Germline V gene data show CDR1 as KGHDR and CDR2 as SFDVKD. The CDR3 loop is CATSDPLLRSGYTF. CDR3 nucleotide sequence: TGTGCCACCAGTGATCCCCTCTTACGTTCCGGCTACACCTTC.

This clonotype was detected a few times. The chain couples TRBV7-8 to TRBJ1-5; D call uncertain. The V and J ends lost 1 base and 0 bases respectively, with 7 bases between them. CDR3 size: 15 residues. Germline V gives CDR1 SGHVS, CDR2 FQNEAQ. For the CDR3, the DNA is TGTGCCAGCAGCTTAGTCTCCTATAGCAATCAGCCCCAGCATTTT. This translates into CASSLVSYSNQPQHF.

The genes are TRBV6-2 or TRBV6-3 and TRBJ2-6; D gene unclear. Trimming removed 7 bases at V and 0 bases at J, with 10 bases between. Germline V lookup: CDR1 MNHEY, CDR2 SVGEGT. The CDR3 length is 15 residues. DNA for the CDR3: TGTGCCAGCATGAGGTCCAGCTCTGGGGCCAACGTCCTGACTTTC. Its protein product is CASMRSSSGANVLTF.

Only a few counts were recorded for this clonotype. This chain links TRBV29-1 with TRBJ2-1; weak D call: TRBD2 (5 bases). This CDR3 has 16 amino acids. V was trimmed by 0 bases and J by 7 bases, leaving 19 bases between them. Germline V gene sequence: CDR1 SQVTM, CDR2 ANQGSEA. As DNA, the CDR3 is TGCAGCGTTGAAGATGTGGCAACCCTAGCTCAAAATGAGCAGTTCTTC. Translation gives CSVEDVATLAQNEQFF.

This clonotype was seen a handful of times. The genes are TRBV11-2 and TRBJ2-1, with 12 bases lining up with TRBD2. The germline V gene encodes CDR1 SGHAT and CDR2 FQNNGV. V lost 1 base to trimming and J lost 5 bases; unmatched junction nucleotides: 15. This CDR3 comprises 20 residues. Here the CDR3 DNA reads TGTGCCAGCAGCTTAGCCGGCTTTCCAGTTCGACTAGCGGGGGACAATGAGCAGTTCTTC. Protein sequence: CASSLAGFPVRLAGDNEQFF.

In DNA form, the CDR3 reads TGTGCCAGCAGCCAAGAAGGCACAGCGGGAGGCCACGAGCAGTACTTC. Translation gives CASSQEGTAGGHEQYF. This chain connects TRBV4-2 to TRBJ2-7; 9 nucleotides match TRBD2. The CDR3 contains 16 residues. After removal of 0 bases from V and 5 bases from J, the junction contained 8 bases not matched to a gene. Germline lookup yields CDR1 LGHNA and CDR2 YNFKEQ.

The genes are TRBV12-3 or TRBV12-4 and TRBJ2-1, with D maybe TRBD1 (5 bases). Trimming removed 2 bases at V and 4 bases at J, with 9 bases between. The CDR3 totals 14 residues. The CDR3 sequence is CASSLTRQYNEQFF. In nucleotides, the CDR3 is TGTGCCAGCAGTTTAACCCGACAGTACAATGAGCAGTTCTTC.

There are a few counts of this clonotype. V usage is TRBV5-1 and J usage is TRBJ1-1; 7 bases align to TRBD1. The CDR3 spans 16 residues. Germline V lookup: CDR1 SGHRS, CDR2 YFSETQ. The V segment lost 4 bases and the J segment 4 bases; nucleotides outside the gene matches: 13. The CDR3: CASSPLIGGHTTEAFF. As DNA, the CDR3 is TGCGCCAGCAGCCCTCTGATAGGGGGCCACACCACTGAAGCTTTCTTT.

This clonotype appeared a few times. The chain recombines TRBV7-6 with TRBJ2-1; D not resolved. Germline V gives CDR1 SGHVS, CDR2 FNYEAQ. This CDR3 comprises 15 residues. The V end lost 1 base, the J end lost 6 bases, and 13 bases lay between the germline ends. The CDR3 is CASSLDPSPRNEQFF. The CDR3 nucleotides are TGTGCCAGCAGCTTAGATCCCAGCCCCCGCAATGAGCAGTTCTTC.

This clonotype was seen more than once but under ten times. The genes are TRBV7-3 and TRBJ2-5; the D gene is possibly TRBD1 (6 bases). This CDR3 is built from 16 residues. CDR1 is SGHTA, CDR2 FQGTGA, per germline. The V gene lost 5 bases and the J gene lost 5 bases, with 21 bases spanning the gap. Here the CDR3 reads CASSEKGTLVGETQYF. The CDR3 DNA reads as TGTGCCAGCAGCGAAAAAGGGACATTAGTAGGGGAGACCCAGTACTTC.

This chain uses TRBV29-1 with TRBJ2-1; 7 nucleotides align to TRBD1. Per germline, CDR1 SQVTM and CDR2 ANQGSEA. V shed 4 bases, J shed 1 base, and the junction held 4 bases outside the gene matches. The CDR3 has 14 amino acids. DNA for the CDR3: TGCAGCGTTGTGGACAGGTCGTCCTACAATGAGCAGTTCTTC. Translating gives CSVVDRSSYNEQFF.

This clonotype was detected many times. CDR3 nucleotide sequence: TGTGCCAGCAGCTTGGGCCTAGCGAGCTCCTACGAGCAGTACTTC. Protein product: CASSLGLASSYEQYF. The chain recombines TRBV7-2 with TRBJ2-7; TRBD2 is a possible D gene (6 bases). The length of the CDR3 is 15 residues. Germline CDR1 and CDR2: SGHTA and FQGNSA. V was trimmed by 3 bases and J by 0 bases, leaving 12 bases between them.